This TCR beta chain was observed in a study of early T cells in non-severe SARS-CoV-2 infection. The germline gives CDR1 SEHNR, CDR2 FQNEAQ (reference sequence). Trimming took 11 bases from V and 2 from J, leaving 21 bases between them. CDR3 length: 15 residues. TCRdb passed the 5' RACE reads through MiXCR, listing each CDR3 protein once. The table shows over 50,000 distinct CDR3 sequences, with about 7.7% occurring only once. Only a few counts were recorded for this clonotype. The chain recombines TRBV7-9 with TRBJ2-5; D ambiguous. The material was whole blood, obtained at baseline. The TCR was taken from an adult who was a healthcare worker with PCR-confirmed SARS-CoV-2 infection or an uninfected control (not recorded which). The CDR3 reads CAVPPEGGWQETQYF. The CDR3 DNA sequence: TGTGCCGTCCCCCCGGAAGGCGGTTGGCAAGAGACCCAGTACTTC.